The rows below give T cell receptor beta chains drawn from one sample of a study of cytomegalovirus exposure and HLA in healthy donors. The assay was immunoSEQ multiplex PCR, and TCRdb's table has in-frame clones only and misses some. Of tens of thousands of clones in the sample, about four fifths are singletons; the top ten hold 5.5%. The sequenced sample was PBMCs. The receptors come from a male donor in good health and CMV-seropositive. CDR3s include the opening cysteine and the closing phenylalanine or tryptophan. The D gene is left open where the match is weak. Size is omitted from some rows. Given values are once, few, many or a class for expanded clones.

v_call: TRBV11-3; clone_size: NA; j_call: TRBJ2-3; d_call: NA; cdr3_nt: TGTGCCAGCAGCCCCGGTGGGGGGAGCACAGATACGCAGTATTTT; cdr3_aa: CASSPGGGSTDTQYF
v_call: TRBV13; clone_size: NA; j_call: TRBJ1-1; d_call: NA; cdr3_nt: TGTGCCAGCAGCTTAGGGACAGTTGAAGCTTTCTTT; cdr3_aa: CASSLGTVEAFF
v_call: TRBV2; clone_size: NA; j_call: TRBJ2-7; d_call: TRBD1; cdr3_nt: TGTGCCAGCATGAGCCGGGACAGGAGCACCTACGAGCAGTACTTC; cdr3_aa: CASMSRDRSTYEQYF
v_call: TRBV5-1; clone_size: few; j_call: TRBJ1-1; d_call: TRBD1; cdr3_nt: TGCGCCAGCAGCTTGGGAGCGGGGACAGGGGCGGGGACTGAAGCTTTCTTT; cdr3_aa: CASSLGAGTGAGTEAFF
v_call: TRBV27; clone_size: NA; j_call: TRBJ1-2; d_call: NA; cdr3_nt: TGTGCCAGCAGTTTGTGGGGGGACGGAGCTTATGATGGCTACACCTTC; cdr3_aa: CASSLWGDGAYDGYTF
v_call: TRBV30; clone_size: NA; j_call: TRBJ1-6; d_call: NA; cdr3_nt: TGTGCCTGGAGTAGAGGGATGGGCAATTCACCCCTCCACTTT; cdr3_aa: CAWSRGMGNSPLHF
v_call: TRBV28; clone_size: NA; j_call: TRBJ2-1; d_call: TRBD2; cdr3_nt: TGTGCCAGCACCGCGGGAGGGACTAATGAGCAGTTCTTC; cdr3_aa: CASTAGGTNEQFF
v_call: TRBV15; clone_size: NA; j_call: TRBJ2-7; d_call: NA; cdr3_nt: TGTGCCACCAGCCGAGGGAGCAAAAACGAGCAGTACTTC; cdr3_aa: CATSRGSKNEQYF
v_call: TRBV7-2; clone_size: NA; j_call: TRBJ1-6; d_call: NA; cdr3_nt: TGTGCCAGCAGCTTAGGGGCTTCAGGGGCAGGCTCACCCCTCCACTTT; cdr3_aa: CASSLGASGAGSPLHF
v_call: TRBV28; clone_size: NA; j_call: TRBJ2-5; d_call: NA; cdr3_nt: TGTGCCAGCAGTAAACTAGAGAACCAAGAGACCCAGTACTTC; cdr3_aa: CASSKLENQETQYF
v_call: TRBV25-1; clone_size: few; j_call: TRBJ1-1; d_call: NA; cdr3_nt: TGTGCCAGCAGTTTTCTAGCTGAAGCTTTCTTT; cdr3_aa: CASSFLAEAFF
v_call: TRBV5-6; clone_size: NA; j_call: TRBJ2-5; d_call: TRBD2; cdr3_nt: TGTGCCAGCAGCTTCCCCGGGACTAGCGATTTTAAGCAGTACTTC; cdr3_aa: CASSFPGTSDFKQYF
v_call: TRBV5-1; clone_size: NA; j_call: TRBJ2-1; d_call: TRBD2; cdr3_nt: TGCGCCAGCAGCCGGGAGGGGCTTGAGCAGTTCTTC; cdr3_aa: CASSREGLEQFF
v_call: TRBV28; clone_size: NA; j_call: TRBJ1-5; d_call: NA; cdr3_nt: TGTGCCAGCAGTATCTACAGGGATAGCAATCAGCCCCAGCATTTT; cdr3_aa: CASSIYRDSNQPQHF
v_call: TRBV6-5; clone_size: NA; j_call: TRBJ1-2; d_call: NA; cdr3_nt: TGTGCCAGCAGTACCGTCGGCGGGGGCGGCTATGGCTACACCTTC; cdr3_aa: CASSTVGGGGYGYTF
v_call: TRBV9; clone_size: NA; j_call: TRBJ1-2; d_call: NA; cdr3_nt: TGTGCCAGCAGCGTAGACCTCAACAGGAATTACTATGGCTACACCTTC; cdr3_aa: CASSVDLNRNYYGYTF
v_call: TRBV5-1; clone_size: few; j_call: TRBJ1-1; d_call: TRBD1; cdr3_nt: TGCGCCAGCAGCGAACAGGGGGGGCAGGACACTGAAGCTTTCTTT; cdr3_aa: CASSEQGGQDTEAFF
v_call: TRBV7-9; clone_size: NA; j_call: TRBJ1-1; d_call: NA; cdr3_nt: TGTGCCAGCAGCTTCGGAGAAAGGAACACTGAAGCTTTCTTT; cdr3_aa: CASSFGERNTEAFF
v_call: TRBV6-1; clone_size: few; j_call: TRBJ2-1; d_call: TRBD2; cdr3_nt: TGTGCCAGCAGTGCCACGGGACTAGCGGGCTACAATGAGCAGTTCTTC; cdr3_aa: CASSATGLAGYNEQFF
v_call: TRBV5-1; clone_size: NA; j_call: TRBJ2-1; d_call: TRBD1; cdr3_nt: TGCGCCAGCAGCTTGGGAAGGACAGGGTTCAATGAGCGGTTCTTC; cdr3_aa: CASSLGRTGFNERFF
v_call: TRBV11-3; clone_size: once; j_call: TRBJ2-1; d_call: NA; cdr3_nt: TGTGCCAGCAGCCTTGGTAGGGGGAACAATGAGCAGTTCTTC; cdr3_aa: CASSLGRGNNEQFF
v_call: TRBV5-6; clone_size: NA; j_call: TRBJ1-4; d_call: NA; cdr3_nt: TGTGCCAGCAGCCCGGGACTTCGAGGACAAACTAATGAAAAACTGTTTTTT; cdr3_aa: CASSPGLRGQTNEKLFF